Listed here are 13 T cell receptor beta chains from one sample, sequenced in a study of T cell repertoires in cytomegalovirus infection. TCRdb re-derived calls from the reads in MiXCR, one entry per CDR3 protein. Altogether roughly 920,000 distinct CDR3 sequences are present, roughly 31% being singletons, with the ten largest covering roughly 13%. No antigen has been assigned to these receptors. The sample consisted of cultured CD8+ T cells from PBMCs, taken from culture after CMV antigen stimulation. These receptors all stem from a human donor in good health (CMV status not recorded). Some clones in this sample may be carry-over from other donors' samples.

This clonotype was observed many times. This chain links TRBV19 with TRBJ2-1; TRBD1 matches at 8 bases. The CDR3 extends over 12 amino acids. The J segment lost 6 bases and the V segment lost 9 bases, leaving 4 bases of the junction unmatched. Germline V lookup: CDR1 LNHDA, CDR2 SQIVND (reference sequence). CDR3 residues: CASTTGGNEQFF. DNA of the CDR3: TGTGCCAGCACAACAGGGGGCAATGAGCAGTTCTTC. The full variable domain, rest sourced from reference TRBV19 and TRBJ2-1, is DGGITQSPKYLFRKEGQNVTLSCEQNLNHDAMYWYRQDPGQGLRLIYYSQIVNDFQKGDIAEGYSVSREKKESFPLTVTSAQKNPTAFYLCASTTGGNEQFFGPGTRLTVL.

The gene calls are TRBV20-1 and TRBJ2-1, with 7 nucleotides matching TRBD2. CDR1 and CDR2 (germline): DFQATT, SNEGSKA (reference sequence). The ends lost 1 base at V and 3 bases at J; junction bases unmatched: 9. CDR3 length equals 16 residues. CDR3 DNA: TGCAGTGCTAGAGGGGTCTCGCGGGGGTTCTACAATGAGCAGTTCTTC. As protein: CSARGVSRGFYNEQFF.

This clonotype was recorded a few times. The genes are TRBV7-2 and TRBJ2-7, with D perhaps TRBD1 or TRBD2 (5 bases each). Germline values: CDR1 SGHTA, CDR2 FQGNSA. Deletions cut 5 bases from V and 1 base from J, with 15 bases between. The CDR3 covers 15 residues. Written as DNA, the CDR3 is TGTGCCAGCAGCAAAGAACCGGGACGGTCCTACGAGCAGTACGTC. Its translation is CASSKEPGRSYEQYV.

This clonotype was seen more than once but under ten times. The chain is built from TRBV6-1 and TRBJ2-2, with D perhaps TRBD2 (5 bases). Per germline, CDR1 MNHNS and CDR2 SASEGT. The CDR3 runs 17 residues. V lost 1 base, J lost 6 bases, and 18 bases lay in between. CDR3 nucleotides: TGTGCCAGCAGTGAAGATTTGCCGGGAATTGTGTCCGGGGAGCTGTTTTTT. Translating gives CASSEDLPGIVSGELFF.

CDR3 protein: CASSVGDGGQETQYF. The CDR3 DNA reads as TGTGCCAGCAGCGTAGGCGACGGGGGCCAAGAGACCCAGTACTTC. The rearrangement joins TRBV9 to TRBJ2-5; D might be TRBD2 (6 bases). CDR3 size: 15 residues. V lost 0 bases to trimming and J lost 1 base, with 10 bases between them. In germline, CDR1 is SGDLS, CDR2 YYNGEE.

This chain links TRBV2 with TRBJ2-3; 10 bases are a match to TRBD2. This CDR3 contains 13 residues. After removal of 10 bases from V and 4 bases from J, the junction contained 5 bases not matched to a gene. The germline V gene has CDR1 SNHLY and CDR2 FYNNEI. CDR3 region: CAIPGLASDTQYF. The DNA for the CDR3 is TGTGCCATACCGGGACTAGCGTCAGATACGCAGTATTTT.

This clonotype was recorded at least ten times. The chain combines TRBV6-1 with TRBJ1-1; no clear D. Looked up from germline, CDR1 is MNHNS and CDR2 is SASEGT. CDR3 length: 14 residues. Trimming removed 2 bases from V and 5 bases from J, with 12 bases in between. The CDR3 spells CASSEQSGGTEAFF. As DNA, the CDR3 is TGTGCCAGCAGTGAACAATCCGGAGGAACTGAAGCTTTCTTT.

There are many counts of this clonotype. Here the CDR3 DNA reads TGTGCCAGCAGTTACACCAAAGTCGTTTCACCCCTCCACTTT. Amino acids: CASSYTKVVSPLHF. The rearrangement links TRBV6-2 or TRBV6-3 to TRBJ1-6; the D is unclear. Trimming removed 2 bases from V and 9 bases from J, with 11 bases in between. Germline V lookup: CDR1 MNHEY, CDR2 SVGEGT. There are 14 residues in the CDR3.

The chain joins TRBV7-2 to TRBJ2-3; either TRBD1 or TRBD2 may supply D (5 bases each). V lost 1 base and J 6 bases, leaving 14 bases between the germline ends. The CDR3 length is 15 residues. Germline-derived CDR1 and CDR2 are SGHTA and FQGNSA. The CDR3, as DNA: TGTACCAGCAGCTTAGGAGGGACCGCCGGCGATACGCAGTATTTT. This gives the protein CTSSLGGTAGDTQYF.

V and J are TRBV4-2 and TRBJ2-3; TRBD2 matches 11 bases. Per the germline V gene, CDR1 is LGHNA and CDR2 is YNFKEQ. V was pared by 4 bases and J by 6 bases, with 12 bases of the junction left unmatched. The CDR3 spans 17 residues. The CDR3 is CASSPRASGGRTDTQYF. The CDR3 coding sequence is TGTGCCAGCAGCCCGCGAGCTAGCGGGGGGAGGACGGATACGCAGTATTTT.

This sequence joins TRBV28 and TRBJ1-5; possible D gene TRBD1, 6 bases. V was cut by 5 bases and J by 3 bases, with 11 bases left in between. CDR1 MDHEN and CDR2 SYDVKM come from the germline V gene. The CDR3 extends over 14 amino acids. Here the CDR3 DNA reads TGTGCCAGCAGTCCCCAGGGGAACAATCAGCCCCAGCATTTT. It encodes CASSPQGNNQPQHF.

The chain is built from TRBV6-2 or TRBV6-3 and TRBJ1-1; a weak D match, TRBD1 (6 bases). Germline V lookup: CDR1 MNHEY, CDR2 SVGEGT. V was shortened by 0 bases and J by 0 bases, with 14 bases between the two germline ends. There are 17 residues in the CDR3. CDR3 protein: CASSYSISGHLNTEAFF. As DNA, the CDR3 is TGTGCCAGCAGTTACTCGATATCGGGACACCTGAACACTGAAGCTTTCTTT.

CDR3 bases: TGTGCCAGCAGCTTAGATTGGGGGATAGCGGGAAAGAATTGCGAGCAGTACTTC. Amino acid sequence: CASSLDWGIAGKNCEQYF. V usage is TRBV11-2 and J usage is TRBJ2-7; 8 bases are a match to TRBD2. The CDR3 extends over 18 amino acids. CDR1 SGHAT and CDR2 FQNNGV come from the germline V gene. Germline trimming cut 0 bases from V and 6 bases from J; bases unmatched to any gene: 16.